The source of this T cell receptor beta chain is a study of STAT5B mutations in CD4+ large granular lymphocyte leukemia. Study-wide findings and caveats: Compared with healthy controls (2/35), patient top clones favored TRBV06 (8/27).

This was a survey-level run. Clones were read by immunoSEQ multiplex PCR, and TCRdb kept only the in-frame ones, dropping some. This sample has about 30,000 clones; roughly 77% occur once, and the top ten carry approximately 2%. A note on this clone: What it binds is not known.

Germline trimming cut 1 base from V and 1 base from J; bases unmatched to any gene: 12. Germline V gene sequence: CDR1 SGHRS, CDR2 YFSETQ. This CDR3 comprises 19 residues. Sequenced input: CD4+ T cells from blood buffy coats. The chain uses TRBV5-1 and TRBJ2-1, with 9 bases identical to TRBD2. This receptor was taken from a human donor in good health. In nucleotides, the CDR3 is TGCGCCAGCAGCTTGTGGGGCCGCAGCGGGGGGACATCCTACAATGAGCAGTTCTTC. Translating gives CASSLWGRSGGTSYNEQFF.